This passage covers 13 T cell receptor beta chains from one sample sequenced in a study. TCRdb used MiXCR to reprocess the RT-PCR reads, holding one entry per CDR3 protein. Among about 680,000 distinct CDR3 sequences, 13% to 15% were seen once, and the ten largest hold 3.6%. Sequencing used memory CD4+ T cells from blood. These receptors all stem from a female donor in good health, serving as a healthy control.

This clonotype was counted only a few times. The J gene is TRBJ2-3, the V gene TRBV18, with D possibly being TRBD2 (6 bases). CDR3 length: 16 residues. Germline CDR1 is KGHSH and CDR2 is LQKENI. V lost 0 bases and J lost 4, with 14 bases in between. This CDR3 reads CASSPPASDGADTQYF. The CDR3 region has the DNA TGTGCCAGCTCACCACCGGCTAGCGATGGGGCAGATACGCAGTATTTT.

J is TRBJ2-1 and V is TRBV10-3, with 9 bases aligning to TRBD1. The germline CDR1 and CDR2 sequences are ENHRY and SYGVKD. V shed 6 bases, J shed 8 bases, and the junction held 11 bases outside the gene matches. The CDR3 spans 15 residues. The CDR3 protein is CAISLVTGGSDEQFF. The CDR3 region has the DNA TGTGCCATCAGCTTGGTGACAGGGGGGAGCGATGAGCAGTTCTTC.

The V gene is TRBV28, the J gene TRBJ1-1; possibly TRBD1 for D (5 bases). Germline V gives CDR1 MDHEN, CDR2 SYDVKM. V dropped 2 bases and J dropped 5 bases, with 12 bases sitting between them. This CDR3 region has 14 residues. CDR3 loop: CASSLGGVITEAFF. DNA of the CDR3: TGTGCCAGCAGTTTAGGAGGGGTGATAACTGAAGCTTTCTTT.

The chain carries TRBV20-1 and TRBJ1-5; D perhaps matches TRBD1 (5 bases). Germline V gene lookup returns CDR1 DFQATT and CDR2 SNEGSKA (reference sequence). There are 14 residues in the CDR3. The V end lost 3 bases, the J end lost 7 bases, and 16 bases lay between the germline ends. The CDR3 sequence is CSASLALGEQPQHF. DNA of the CDR3: TGCAGTGCTAGCCTAGCCTTAGGGGAACAGCCCCAGCATTTT.

The chain recombines TRBV10-3 with TRBJ2-6; D remains unclear. Per the germline V gene, CDR1 is ENHRY and CDR2 is SYGVKD. The V end lost 2 bases, the J end lost 4 bases, and 12 bases lay between the germline ends. The CDR3 has 16 amino acids. The CDR3 loop reads CAISERFSPGANVLTF. CDR3 bases: TGTGCCATCAGTGAGAGGTTCAGTCCCGGGGCCAACGTCCTGACTTTC.

DNA of the CDR3: TGTGCCAGCCCACGGGGTGCTGAAGCTTTCTTT. Residues: CASPRGAEAFF. The chain couples TRBV28 to TRBJ1-1; D gene uncertain. In germline, CDR1 is MDHEN, CDR2 SYDVKM. CDR3 length: 11 amino acids. V lost 8 bases and J lost 6, with 10 bases in between. The full variable domain, its missing parts supplied by reference TRBV28 and TRBJ1-1, is DVKVTQSSRYLVKRTGEKVFLECVQDMDHENMFWYRQDPGLGLRLIYFSYDVKMKEKGDIPEGYSVSREKKERFSLILESASTNQTSMYLCASPRGAEAFFGQGTRLTVV.

The sample holds many counts of this clonotype. The chain has TRBV7-6 and TRBJ2-7; 10 bases are shared with TRBD2. Germline CDR1 reads SGHVS; CDR2 reads FNYEAQ. This CDR3 has 15 amino acids. V shed 0 bases and J 6 bases; nucleotides not matched to a gene: 5. The CDR3 protein is CASSLARTSGTEQYF. CDR3 DNA: TGTGCCAGCAGCTTAGCTAGAACTAGCGGGACCGAGCAGTACTTC.

This clonotype was detected a few times. The rearrangement links TRBV24-1 to TRBJ2-3; TRBD2 matches 11 bases. This CDR3 has 19 amino acids. The trim removed 4 bases at V and 0 bases at J, leaving 11 bases unmatched. The V gene's germline CDR1 is KGHDR and CDR2 SFDVKD. CDR3 in amino acids: CATSDPGGLAASSTDTQYF. CDR3 DNA sequence: TGTGCCACCAGTGACCCTGGGGGACTAGCGGCAAGTAGCACAGATACGCAGTATTTT.

This chain uses TRBV6-1 with TRBJ2-5, with D possibly TRBD1 on 6 matching bases. This CDR3 is 13 amino acids long. Germline assignment: CDR1 MNHNS and CDR2 SASEGT. V lost 5 bases and J 1 base, leaving 8 bases between the germline ends. For the CDR3, the DNA is TGTGCCAGCAGTATACAGGGCCAAGAGACCCAGTACTTC. Its protein product is CASSIQGQETQYF.

This clonotype has a count of ten or more. The V and J genes are TRBV29-1 and TRBJ2-3, with TRBD2 matching 10 bases. Unmatched junction bases numbered 4, after V lost 4 bases and J lost 0 bases. CDR1 is SQVTM and CDR2 is ANQGSEA in the germline V gene. This CDR3 contains 15 residues. CDR3 in amino acids: CSVVVAGGSTDTQYF. CDR3 DNA sequence: TGCAGCGTTGTGGTAGCGGGGGGCAGCACAGATACGCAGTATTTT.

This clonotype occurred many times. This chain links TRBV12-3 or TRBV12-4 with TRBJ1-2, with D possibly TRBD1 on 5 matching bases. Trimming stripped 3 bases from V and 2 bases from J, with 7 bases between. The CDR3 sequence is 13 residues long. The CDR3 protein is CASSLTANYGYTF. As DNA, the CDR3 is TGTGCCAGCAGTTTGACAGCAAACTATGGCTACACCTTC.

This clonotype was found a few times. CDR3 DNA sequence: TGTGCCTGGAGTCCCAGGGGCGCTCAGCCCCAGCATTTT. Its translation is CAWSPRGAQPQHF. The chain recombines TRBV30 with TRBJ1-5; the D gene is possibly TRBD1 (6 bases). CDR3 size: 13 residues. Germline V gene lookup returns CDR1 GTSNPN and CDR2 SVGIG (reference sequence). V shed 2 bases and J shed 6 bases, with 11 bases lying between them. The complete variable domain, with remaining parts taken from reference TRBV30 and TRBJ1-5, reads SQTIHQWPATLVQPVGSPLSLECTVEGTSNPNLYWYRQAAGRGLQLLFYSVGIGQISSEVPQNLSASRPQDRQFILSSKKLLLSDSGFYLCAWSPRGAQPQHFGDGTRLSIL.

Many counts were recorded for this clonotype. This sequence joins TRBV4-2 and TRBJ2-2, with TRBD2 as a possible D gene (5 bases). The V and J ends lost 1 base and 6 bases respectively, with 15 bases between them. Germline V gene sequence: CDR1 LGHNA, CDR2 YNFKEQ. The length of the CDR3 is 16 residues. CDR3 coding DNA: TGTGCCAGCAGCCAAGGCCCTTGGGGAGCAGCCGGGGAGCTGTTTTTT. It yields the protein CASSQGPWGAAGELFF.